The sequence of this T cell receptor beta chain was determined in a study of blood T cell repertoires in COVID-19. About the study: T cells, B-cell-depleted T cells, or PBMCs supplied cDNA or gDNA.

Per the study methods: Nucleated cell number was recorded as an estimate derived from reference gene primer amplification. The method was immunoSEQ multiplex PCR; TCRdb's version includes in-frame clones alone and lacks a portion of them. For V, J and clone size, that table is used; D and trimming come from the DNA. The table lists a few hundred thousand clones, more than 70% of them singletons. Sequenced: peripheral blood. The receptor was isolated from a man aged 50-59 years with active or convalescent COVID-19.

CDR3 residues: CSVEDLLSGSYNEQFF. In nucleotides, the CDR3 is TGCAGCGTTGAAGATCTACTAAGCGGGTCCTACAATGAGCAGTTCTTC. This chain connects TRBV29-1 to TRBJ2-1; D is perhaps TRBD2 (6 bases). This CDR3 is built from 16 residues. Germline V gives CDR1 SQVTM, CDR2 ANQGSEA. Between the trimmed V and J ends, which lost 0 bases and 1 base, there was a span of 13 bases.